This TCR beta chain was identified during a study of shared clonotypes between healthy human individuals. Study conclusions and caveats: Represented diversity, genetic and exposure-history alike, was limited by few donors.

Measured with immunoSEQ multiplex PCR; TCRdb has only the in-frame clones, and not every one. The data hold 1.5 million to 2.5 million clones, with about 95% observed a single time. A remark on this clone: Antigen specificity is unknown.

Looked up from germline, CDR1 is KGHSH and CDR2 is LQKENI. The CDR3 consists of 17 residues. V lost 4 bases to trimming and J lost 0 bases, with 15 bases between them. CD8 cells classed as naive were CD45RO-negative and positively selected for CCR7, excluding terminally differentiated effector memory CD45RA+ cells. The source material was naive CD8+ T cells sorted from blood. This TCR derives from a man aged 18 to 30 in good health. The chain has TRBV18 and TRBJ1-4; D gene ambiguous. The CDR3 region has the DNA TGTGCCAGCTCACTCGTCCGGCGGCGGCCAACTAATGAAAAACTGTTTTTT. Protein product: CASSLVRRRPTNEKLFF.